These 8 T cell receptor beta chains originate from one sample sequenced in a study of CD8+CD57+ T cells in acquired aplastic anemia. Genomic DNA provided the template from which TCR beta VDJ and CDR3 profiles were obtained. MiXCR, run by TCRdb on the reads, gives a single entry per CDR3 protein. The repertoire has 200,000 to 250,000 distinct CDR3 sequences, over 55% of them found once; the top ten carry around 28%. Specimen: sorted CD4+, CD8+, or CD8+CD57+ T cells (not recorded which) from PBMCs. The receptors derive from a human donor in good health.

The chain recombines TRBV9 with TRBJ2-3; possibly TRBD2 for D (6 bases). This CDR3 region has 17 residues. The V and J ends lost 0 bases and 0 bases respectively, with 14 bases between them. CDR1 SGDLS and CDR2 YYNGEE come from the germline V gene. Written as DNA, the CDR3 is TGTGCCAGCAGCGTAGCCCCAGGAGGGATTAGCACAGATACGCAGTATTTT. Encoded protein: CASSVAPGGISTDTQYF.

The CDR3 loop is CASSMRAFQETQYF. In nucleotides, the CDR3 is TGTGCCAGTAGTATGAGGGCCTTCCAAGAGACCCAGTACTTC. The rearrangement links TRBV19 to TRBJ2-5; a possible D gene is TRBD2 (5 bases). Germline CDR1 reads LNHDA; CDR2 reads SQIVND (reference sequence). This CDR3 is 14 amino acids long. Trimming cost V 3 bases and J 1 base, with 9 bases left between them.

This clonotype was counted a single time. The CDR3 sequence is CATSDLQGSGANVLTF. The CDR3 DNA sequence: TGTGCCACCAGTGACCTACAGGGATCTGGGGCCAACGTCCTGACTTTC. The V and J genes are TRBV24-1 and TRBJ2-6; TRBD1 is a possible D gene (6 bases). Germline CDR1 is KGHDR and CDR2 is SFDVKD. The CDR3 extends over 16 amino acids. Between the trimmed V and J ends, which lost 4 bases and 1 base, there was a span of 10 bases.

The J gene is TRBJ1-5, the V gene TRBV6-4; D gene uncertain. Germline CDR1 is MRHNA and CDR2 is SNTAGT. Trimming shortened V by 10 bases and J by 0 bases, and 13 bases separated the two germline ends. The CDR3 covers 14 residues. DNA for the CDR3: TGTGCCATCGCCCTTTGGGATAGCAATCAGCCCCAGCATTTT. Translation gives CAIALWDSNQPQHF.

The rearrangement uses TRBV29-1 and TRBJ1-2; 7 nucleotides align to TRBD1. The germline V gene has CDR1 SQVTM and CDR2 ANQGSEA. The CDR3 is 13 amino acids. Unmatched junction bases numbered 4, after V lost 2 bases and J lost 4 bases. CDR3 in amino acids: CSVETGAAYGYTF. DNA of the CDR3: TGCAGCGTTGAAACAGGGGCTGCCTATGGCTACACCTTC.

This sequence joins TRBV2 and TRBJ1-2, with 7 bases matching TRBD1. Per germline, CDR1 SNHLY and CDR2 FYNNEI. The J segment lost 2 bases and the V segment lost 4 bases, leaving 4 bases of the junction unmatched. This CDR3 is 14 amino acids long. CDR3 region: CASSVQGGNYGYTF. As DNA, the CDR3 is TGTGCCAGCAGTGTGCAGGGGGGGAACTATGGCTACACCTTC.

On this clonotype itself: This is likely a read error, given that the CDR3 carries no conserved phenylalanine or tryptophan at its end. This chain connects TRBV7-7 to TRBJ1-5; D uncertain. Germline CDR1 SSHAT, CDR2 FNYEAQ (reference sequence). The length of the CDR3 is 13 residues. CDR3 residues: CASSLEENQPQHL. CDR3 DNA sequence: TGTGCTAGCAGCTTAGAGGAGAATCAGCCCCAGCATTTG.

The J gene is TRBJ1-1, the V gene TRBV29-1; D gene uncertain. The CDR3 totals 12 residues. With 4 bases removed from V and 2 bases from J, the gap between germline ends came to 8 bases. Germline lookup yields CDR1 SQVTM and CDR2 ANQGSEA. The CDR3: CSVVQINTEAFF. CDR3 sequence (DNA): TGCAGCGTTGTACAGATAAACACTGAAGCTTTCTTT.